The rows below give T cell receptor beta chains drawn from one sample of a study of blood T cell repertoires in COVID-19. The assay was immunoSEQ multiplex PCR, and TCRdb's table has in-frame clones only and misses some. The repertoire holds roughly 380,000 clones, with 70% to 90% as singletons. Sequencing used PBMCs or T cells enriched from blood (not recorded which). The origin of the receptors is a young man who had recovered from COVID-19. Both conserved end residues are part of each CDR3. Fields, in order: J gene, D gene, clone size, V gene, CDR3 DNA, CDR3 protein. The D gene is left open where the match is weak. Some rows mark clone size as missing; the rest say once, few, many or name a class of expanded clone.

TRBJ1-1 | . | . | TRBV27 | TGTGCCAGCAGTTTAGGACACCTGAACACTGAAGCTTTCTTT | CASSLGHLNTEAFF
TRBJ1-6 | TRBD1 | . | TRBV16 | TGTGCCAGCAGCCTGGGACAGGCATATAATTCACCCCTCCACTTT | CASSLGQAYNSPLHF
TRBJ1-1 | TRBD1 | . | TRBV5-4 | TGTGCCAGCAGCTCGGGACAGGGGTACACTGAAGCTTTCTTT | CASSSGQGYTEAFF
TRBJ2-5 | . | . | TRBV4-1 | TGCGCCAGCAGCCCCCAGGTGGGCTCGAAGGTGGAGACCCAGTACTTC | CASSPQVGSKVETQYF
TRBJ1-1 | . | . | TRBV27 | TGTGCCAGCAGTTCCACCGCGACTATGAACACTGAAGCTTTCTTT | CASSSTATMNTEAFF
TRBJ1-2 | . | . | TRBV5-1 | TGCGCCAGCACCCCGCGAGGCGCTAACTATGGCTACACCTTC | CASTPRGANYGYTF
TRBJ1-4 | TRBD1 | . | TRBV6-1 | TGTGCCAGCAGTGAAGGGGACAGGGGAAGAGAAAAACTGTTTTTT | CASSEGDRGREKLFF
TRBJ2-7 | . | . | TRBV25-1 | TGTGCCAGCAGGGCAACGGGAGTCTACGAGCAGTACTTC | CASRATGVYEQYF
TRBJ2-1 | . | . | TRBV6-2/TRBV6-3 | TGTGCCAGCAGTTACGGGGGCAGCAATGAGCAGTTCTTC | CASSYGGSNEQFF
TRBJ2-7 | . | . | TRBV9 | TGTGCCAGCAGCGTGGACCGGGACACCTACGAGCAGTACTTC | CASSVDRDTYEQYF
TRBJ2-1 | . | . | TRBV15 | TGTGCCACTTTCGGCGTCGGGGAGCAGTTCTTC | CATFGVGEQFF
TRBJ2-1 | TRBD1 | . | TRBV19 | TGTGCCAGTAGCGGGACAGGGGTTGGGAATGAGCAGTTCTTC | CASSGTGVGNEQFF
TRBJ2-1 | TRBD2 | . | TRBV5-4 | TGTGCCAGCACCTCCCAACGGGAGGATGAGCAGTTCTTC | CASTSQREDEQFF
TRBJ2-3 | . | . | TRBV5-4 | TGTGCCAGCGCCCCTTCGGCGGGTTCCACAGATACGCAGTATTTT | CASAPSAGSTDTQYF
TRBJ1-5 | TRBD1 | . | TRBV5-6 | TGTGCCAGCAGCTTCCGGGACAGGGATAATCAGCCCCAGCATTTT | CASSFRDRDNQPQHF
TRBJ1-2 | . | . | TRBV3-1/TRBV3-2 | TGTGCCAGCAGCCCCACAGGCAGCCCGTACTATGGCTACACCTTC | CASSPTGSPYYGYTF
TRBJ2-3 | . | . | TRBV9 | TGTGCCAGCAGCGGGGGGGTTCACACAGATACGCAGTATTTT | CASSGGVHTDTQYF
TRBJ2-7 | TRBD1 | . | TRBV7-9 | TGTGCCAGCACCTCATTAACCGGGACAGGGGCCTCCTACGAGCAGTACTTC | CASTSLTGTGASYEQYF
TRBJ1-5 | TRBD1 | . | TRBV4-3 | TGCGCCAGCAGCCAAGATTCAGGGGGCAGGCAGCCCCAGCATTTT | CASSQDSGGRQPQHF
TRBJ2-5 | . | . | TRBV6-5 | TGTGCCAGCACTACGACAGGCTTACAAGAGACCCAGTACTTC | CASTTTGLQETQYF
TRBJ2-7 | . | . | TRBV5-1 | TGCGCCAGCAGCTTGGGTGGGACATACGAGCAGTACTTC | CASSLGGTYEQYF
TRBJ2-1 | TRBD2 | . | TRBV7-4 | TGTGCCAGCAGCTTGAGCGGGGACAATGAGCAGTTCTTC | CASSLSGDNEQFF
TRBJ1-1 | TRBD1 | once | TRBV18 | TGTGCCAGCTCACCTGCCGGGACAGAGTGGACTGAAGCTTTCTTT | CASSPAGTEWTEAFF
TRBJ2-3 | TRBD2 | . | TRBV13 | TGTGCCAGCAGCCCGGAACTAGCGGGGGGCCCGCCCGGAGATACGCAGTATTTT | CASSPELAGGPPGDTQYF
TRBJ1-2 | . | . | TRBV6-5 | TGTGCCAGCAGTCAACGCGGGGCGAAAGGCTACACCTTC | CASSQRGAKGYTF
TRBJ1-2 | . | . | TRBV2 | TGTGCCAGCAGTGAAGCCGTCGGCTACACCTTC | CASSEAVGYTF
TRBJ1-1 | . | . | TRBV2 | TGTGCCAGCAGTTTTCAGTTATTGAACACTGAAGCTTTCTTT | CASSFQLLNTEAFF
TRBJ1-5 | . | . | TRBV6-5 | TGTGCCAGCAGTCAGACAGTAGGCAATCAGCCCCAGCATTTT | CASSQTVGNQPQHF
TRBJ1-1 | . | few | TRBV7-9 | TGTGCCAGCAGCCCCTCCGGGACAATGAACACTGAAGCTTTCTTT | CASSPSGTMNTEAFF
TRBJ1-6 | TRBD1 | . | TRBV5-1 | TGCGCCAGCAGCCCATTCGACAGGGGGAATTCACCCCTCCACTTT | CASSPFDRGNSPLHF
TRBJ1-1 | TRBD1 | . | TRBV4-1 | TGCGCCAGCAGCCAAGATGGTCCGGGACAGGGAGGATATCCGAACACTGAAGCTTTCTTT | CASSQDGPGQGGYPNTEAFF
TRBJ2-7 | . | . | TRBV6-5 | TGTGCCAGCAGGACAGCTACGAGCTACGAGCAGTACTTC | CASRTATSYEQYF
TRBJ1-2 | . | few | TRBV9 | TGTGCCAGCAGTCCTTCCGCAACAGGGTATTTTGGCTACACCTTC | CASSPSATGYFGYTF
TRBJ1-2 | TRBD1 | . | TRBV30 | TGTGCCTGGATCGCTGACGCATATCCGCAGGGGGCAGATGGCTACACCTTC | CAWIADAYPQGADGYTF
TRBJ2-5 | TRBD2 | . | TRBV27 | TGTGCCAGCAGTTGGGCTAGCGGGGGGGAGACCCAGTACTTC | CASSWASGGETQYF
TRBJ2-1 | TRBD2 | . | TRBV27 | TGTGCCAGCAGTTTTAACGGGGGGACCTACAATGAGCAGTTCTTC | CASSFNGGTYNEQFF
TRBJ2-7 | . | few | TRBV27 | TGTGCCAGCAGTTTAAGGTCGAGGCAGTTCTACGAGCAGTACTTC | CASSLRSRQFYEQYF
TRBJ1-2 | TRBD1 | once | TRBV19 | TGTGCCAGTAGTATTAAAGGCGCAGGGGGTAACTATGGCTACACCTTC | CASSIKGAGGNYGYTF
TRBJ1-2 | . | . | TRBV18 | TGTGCCAGCTCACAGATAGGGAACAGGAGTAACTATGGCTACACCTTC | CASSQIGNRSNYGYTF
TRBJ2-2 | . | . | TRBV30 | TGTGCCTGGAGGGGCCCGACCGGGGAGCTGTTTTTT | CAWRGPTGELFF
TRBJ2-5 | . | . | TRBV18 | TGTGCCAGCTCACCCTCGGAGACCCAGTACTTC | CASSPSETQYF
TRBJ2-6 | . | . | TRBV5-1 | TGCGCCAGCAGCTTGGGTCCAGGGGTAGCTGGGGCCAACGTCCTGACTTTC | CASSLGPGVAGANVLTF
TRBJ1-6 | . | . | TRBV15 | TGTGCCACCAGCAGGGAGGTCTCCTATAATTCACCCCTCCACTTT | CATSREVSYNSPLHF
TRBJ1-3 | TRBD1 | . | TRBV27 | TGTGCCCGATGGACAGGGGGATCTGGAAACACCATATATTTT | CARWTGGSGNTIYF
TRBJ1-2 | TRBD1 | once | TRBV25-1 | TGTGCCAGCACCGGACAGGGTAACTATGGCTACACCTTC | CASTGQGNYGYTF
TRBJ2-4 | . | many | TRBV30 | TGTGCCTGGAGTGTACGTGGGGGGAACATTCAGTACTTC | CAWSVRGGNIQYF